This T cell receptor beta chain was recovered during a study of human T cells and chemical hapten exposure. Across the study: A mostly female patient group had alopecia areata, totalis or universalis.

Regarding the study as a whole: A positive correlation with patch test score was found for PT1 expanded TCR counts.

This clonotype was counted between two and nine times. Antigen unknown. TCRdb analysed the RACE reads with MiXCR anew, one entry per CDR3 protein. The sample gives approximately 80,000 distinct CDR3 sequences, roughly 15% of which show up once; roughly 4.5% is in the top ten. This CDR3 region has 14 residues. Germline V gene data show CDR1 as MDHEN and CDR2 as SYDVKM. V shed 5 bases and J 5 bases; nucleotides not matched to a gene: 9. As to time point: pre-sensitization, week 0. Treatment indicated: therapeutic diphenylcyclopropenone sensitization with weekly scalp DPC. The sequencing here drew on whole blood, taken in connection with sensitization to the hapten diphenylcyclopropenone (DPC). This clonotype originated in a woman aged 50 to 65 with alopecia areata. Some clones in this sample may be carry-over from other donors' samples. The rearrangement joins TRBV28 to TRBJ2-7; TRBD2 aligns across 7 bases. The CDR3 DNA follows: TGTGCCAGCAGTCCCCTGGGGGAGGGAAACGAGCAGTACTTC. Its protein is CASSPLGEGNEQYF.